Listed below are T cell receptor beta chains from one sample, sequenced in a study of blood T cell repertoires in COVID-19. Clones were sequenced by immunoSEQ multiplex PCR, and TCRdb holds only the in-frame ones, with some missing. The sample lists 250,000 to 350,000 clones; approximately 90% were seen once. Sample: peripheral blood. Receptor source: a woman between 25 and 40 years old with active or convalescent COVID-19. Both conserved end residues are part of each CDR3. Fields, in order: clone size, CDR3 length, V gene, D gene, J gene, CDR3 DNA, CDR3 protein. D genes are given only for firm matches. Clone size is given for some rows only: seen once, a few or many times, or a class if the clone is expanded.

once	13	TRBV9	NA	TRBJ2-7	TGTGCCAGCAGCCCCCGAGGGGGCTACGAGCAGTACTTC	CASSPRGGYEQYF
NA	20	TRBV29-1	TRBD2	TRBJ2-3	TGCAGCGTCGCTACTTCCTTCGGGACTAGCGGGGGGGCTAGCACAGATACGCAGTATTTT	CSVATSFGTSGGASTDTQYF
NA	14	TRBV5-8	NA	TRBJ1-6	TGTGCCAGCAGCTTACGGGGGTATAATTCACCCCTCCACTTT	CASSLRGYNSPLHF
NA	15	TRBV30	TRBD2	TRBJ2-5	TGTGCCTGGAGTGTAAGCGGGGGGCCCCAAGAGACCCAGTACTTC	CAWSVSGGPQETQYF
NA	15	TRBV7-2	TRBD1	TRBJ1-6	TGTGCCAGCAGCCCTAGGACAGGGTGGGATTCACCCCTCCACTTT	CASSPRTGWDSPLHF
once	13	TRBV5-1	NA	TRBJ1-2	TGCGCCAGCAGCCCGGACAGCAGTTATGGCTACACCTTC	CASSPDSSYGYTF
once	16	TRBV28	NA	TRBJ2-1	TGTGCCAGCAGCACTATGGGTTTCAGCTCCTACAATGAGCAGTTCTTC	CASSTMGFSSYNEQFF
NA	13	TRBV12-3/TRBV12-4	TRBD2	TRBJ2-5	TGTGCCAGTGGCGGGCGGGGGCAAGAGACCCAGTACTTC	CASGGRGQETQYF
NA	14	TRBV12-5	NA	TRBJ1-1	TGTGCTAGTGGTTTGGAATTTTCCGGAGGTGAAGCTTTCTTT	CASGLEFSGGEAFF
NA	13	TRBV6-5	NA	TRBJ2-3	TGTGCCAGCGAGGCCCCGAGCACAGATACGCAGTATTTT	CASEAPSTDTQYF
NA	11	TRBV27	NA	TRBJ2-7	TGTGCCAGCAGACTCCCCCTTGAGCAGTACTTC	CASRLPLEQYF
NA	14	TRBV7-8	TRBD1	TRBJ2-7	TGTGCCAGCAGCTCGGGGACAGGTCCCTACGAGCAGTACTTC	CASSSGTGPYEQYF
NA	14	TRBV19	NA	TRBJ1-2	TGTGCCAGTAGTTCACGGACAGCCAACTATGGCTACACCTTC	CASSSRTANYGYTF
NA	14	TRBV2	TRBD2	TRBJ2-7	TGTGCCAGCAAACCTACAGGACTAGCGGGTGAGCAGTACTTC	CASKPTGLAGEQYF
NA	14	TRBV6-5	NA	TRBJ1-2	TGTGCCACCCTACCGAGGGGGTTTAACTATGGCTACACCTTC	CATLPRGFNYGYTF
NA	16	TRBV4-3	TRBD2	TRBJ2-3	TGCGCCAGCAGCCAAGGGAGCGGGGGGTCCGTGGATACGCAGTATTTT	CASSQGSGGSVDTQYF
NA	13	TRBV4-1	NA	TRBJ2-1	TGCGCCAGCAGCCAAGCCTGGGGGGATGAGCAGTTCTTC	CASSQAWGDEQFF
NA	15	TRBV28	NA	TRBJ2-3	TGTGCCAGCAGTTCACGGGGGTTGGGCACAGATACGCAGTATTTT	CASSSRGLGTDTQYF
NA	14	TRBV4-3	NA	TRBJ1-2	TGCGCCAGCAGCTCGGGCCCGGGGGACTATGGCTACACCTTC	CASSSGPGDYGYTF
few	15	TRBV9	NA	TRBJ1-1	TGTGCCAGCAGCGTATCCCCGGATAGGGGGACTGAAGCTTTCTTT	CASSVSPDRGTEAFF
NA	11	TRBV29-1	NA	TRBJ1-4	TGCAGCGCCGGGGAACGTGAAAAACTGTTTTTT	CSAGEREKLFF
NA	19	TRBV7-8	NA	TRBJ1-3	TGTGCCAGCAGCCGGGCTTCGGGACACTTGGTCCTTAGTGGAAACACCATATATTTT	CASSRASGHLVLSGNTIYF
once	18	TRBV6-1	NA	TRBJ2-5	TGTGCCAGCAGTGATTTCTTAGGGACACTGACAAAGAGAGAGACCCAGTACTTC	CASSDFLGTLTKRETQYF
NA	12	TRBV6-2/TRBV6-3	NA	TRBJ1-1	TGTGCCAGCAGTTACTCTGCAGGGGAAGCTTTCTTT	CASSYSAGEAFF
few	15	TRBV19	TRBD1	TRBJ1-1	TGTGCCAGTAGTACCATAGGACAGGGGAACACTGAAGCTTTCTTT	CASSTIGQGNTEAFF
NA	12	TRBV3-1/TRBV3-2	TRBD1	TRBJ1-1	TGTGCCAGCAGCCCCCGGACAGGGGCCGCTTTCTTT	CASSPRTGAAFF
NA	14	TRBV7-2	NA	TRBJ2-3	TGTGCCAGCAGCTTAGCGGGCGGGACAGATACGCAGTATTTT	CASSLAGGTDTQYF
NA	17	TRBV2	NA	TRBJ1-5	TGTGCCAGCAGTAACCCTCCGGGTTCGCCAGCCTATCAGCCCCAGCATTTT	CASSNPPGSPAYQPQHF
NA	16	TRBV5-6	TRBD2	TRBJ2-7	TGTGCCAGCAGCCTCATAGCGGGGGGCACAATCTACGAGCAGTACTTC	CASSLIAGGTIYEQYF
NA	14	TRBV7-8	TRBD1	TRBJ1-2	TGTGCCAGCAGCTTAGCGGACAGGGACTATGGCTACACCTTC	CASSLADRDYGYTF
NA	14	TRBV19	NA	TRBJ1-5	TGTGCCAGTAGTCGGGGGGGTGGCAATCAGCCCCAGCATTTT	CASSRGGGNQPQHF
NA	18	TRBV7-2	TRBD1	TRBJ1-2	TGTGCCAGCAGCTTGGGGGGGACAGGGGCCTTAGCTAACTATGGCTACACCTTC	CASSLGGTGALANYGYTF
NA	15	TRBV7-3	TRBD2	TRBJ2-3	TGTGCCAGCAGCCCCGGGGGGACCTTCACAGATACGCAGTATTTT	CASSPGGTFTDTQYF